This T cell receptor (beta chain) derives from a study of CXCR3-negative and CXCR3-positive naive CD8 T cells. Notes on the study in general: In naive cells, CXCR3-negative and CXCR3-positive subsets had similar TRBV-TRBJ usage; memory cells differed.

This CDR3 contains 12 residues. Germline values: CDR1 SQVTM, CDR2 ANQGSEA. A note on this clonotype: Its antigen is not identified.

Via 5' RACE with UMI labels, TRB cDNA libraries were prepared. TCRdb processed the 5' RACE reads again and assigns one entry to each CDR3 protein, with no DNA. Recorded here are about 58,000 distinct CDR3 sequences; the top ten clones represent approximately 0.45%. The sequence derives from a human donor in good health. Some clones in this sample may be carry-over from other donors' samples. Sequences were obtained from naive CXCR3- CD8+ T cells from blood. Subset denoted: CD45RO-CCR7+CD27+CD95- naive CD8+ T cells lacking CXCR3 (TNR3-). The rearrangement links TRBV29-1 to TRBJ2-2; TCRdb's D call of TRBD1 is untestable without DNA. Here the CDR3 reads CSVVSGSGELFF.